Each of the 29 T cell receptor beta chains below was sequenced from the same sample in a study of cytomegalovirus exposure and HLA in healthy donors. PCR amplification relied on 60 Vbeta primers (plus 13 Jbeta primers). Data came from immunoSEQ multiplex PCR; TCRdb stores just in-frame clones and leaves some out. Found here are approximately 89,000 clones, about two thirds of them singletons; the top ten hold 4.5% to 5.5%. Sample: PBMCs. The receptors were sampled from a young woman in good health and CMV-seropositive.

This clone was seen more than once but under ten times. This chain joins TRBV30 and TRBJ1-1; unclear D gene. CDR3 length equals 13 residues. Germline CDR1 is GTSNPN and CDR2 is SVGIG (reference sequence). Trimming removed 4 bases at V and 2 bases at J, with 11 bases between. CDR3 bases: TGTGCCTGGACAGTGGTATACAACACTGAAGCTTTCTTT. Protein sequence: CAWTVVYNTEAFF.

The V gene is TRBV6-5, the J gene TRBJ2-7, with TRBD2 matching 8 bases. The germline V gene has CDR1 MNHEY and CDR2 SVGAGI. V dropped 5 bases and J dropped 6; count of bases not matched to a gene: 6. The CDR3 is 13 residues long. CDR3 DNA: TGTGCCAGCAGTCGCGGGAGCGGGGGCGAGCAGTACTTC. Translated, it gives CASSRGSGGEQYF.

The CDR3: CASTSSGNTIYF. Written as DNA, the CDR3 is TGTGCCAGCACCTCCTCTGGAAACACCATATATTTT. V usage is TRBV6-5 and J usage is TRBJ1-3; D uncertain. Trimming stripped 7 bases from V and 0 bases from J, with 4 bases between. The CDR3 is made up of 12 amino acids. In germline, CDR1 is MNHEY, CDR2 SVGAGI.

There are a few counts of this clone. CDR3 sequence: CASSFYLAGGINEQFF. As DNA, the CDR3 is TGTGCCAGCAGCTTCTATCTGGCGGGGGGAATCAATGAGCAGTTCTTC. The rearrangement uses TRBV5-4 and TRBJ2-1, with 8 positions matching TRBD2. Trimming at V came to 2 bases and at J to 6 bases, leaving 10 bases not matched to a gene. Germline CDR1 and CDR2: SGHNT and YYREEE (reference sequence). The CDR3 is made up of 16 amino acids.

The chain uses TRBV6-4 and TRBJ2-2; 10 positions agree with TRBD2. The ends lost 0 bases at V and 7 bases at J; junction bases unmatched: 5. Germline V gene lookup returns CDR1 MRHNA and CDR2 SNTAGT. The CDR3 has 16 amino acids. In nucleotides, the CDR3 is TGTGCCAGCAGTGACTCCCCTAGCGGGGGCAGCGGGGAGCTGTTTTTT. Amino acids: CASSDSPSGGSGELFF.

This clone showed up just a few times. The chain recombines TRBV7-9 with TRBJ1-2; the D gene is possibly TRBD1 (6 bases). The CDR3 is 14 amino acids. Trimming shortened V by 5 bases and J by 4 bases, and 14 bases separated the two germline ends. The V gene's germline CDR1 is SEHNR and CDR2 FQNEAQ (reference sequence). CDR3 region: CASSTGGAVYGYTF. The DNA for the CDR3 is TGTGCCAGCAGCACGGGGGGGGCGGTCTATGGCTACACCTTC. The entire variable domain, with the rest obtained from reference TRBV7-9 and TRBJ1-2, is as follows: DTGVSQNPRHKITKRGQNVTFRCDPISEHNRLYWYRQTLGQGPEFLTYFQNEAQLEKSRLLSDRFSAERPKGSFSTLEIQRTEQGDSAMYLCASSTGGAVYGYTFGSGTRLTVV.

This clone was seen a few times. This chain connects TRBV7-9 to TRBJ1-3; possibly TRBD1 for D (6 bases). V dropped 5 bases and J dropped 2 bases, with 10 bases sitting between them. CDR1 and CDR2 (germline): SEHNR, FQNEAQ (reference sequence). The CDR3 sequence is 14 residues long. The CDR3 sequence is CASSRGGAGNTIYF. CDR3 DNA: TGTGCCAGCAGCCGAGGGGGAGCTGGAAACACCATATATTTT. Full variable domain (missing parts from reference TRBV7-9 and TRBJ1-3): DTGVSQNPRHKITKRGQNVTFRCDPISEHNRLYWYRQTLGQGPEFLTYFQNEAQLEKSRLLSDRFSAERPKGSFSTLEIQRTEQGDSAMYLCASSRGGAGNTIYFGEGSWLTVV.

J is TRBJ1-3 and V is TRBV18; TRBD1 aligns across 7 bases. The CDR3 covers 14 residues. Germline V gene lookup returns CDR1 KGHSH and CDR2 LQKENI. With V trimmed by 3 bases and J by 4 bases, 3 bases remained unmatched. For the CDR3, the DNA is TGTGCCAGCTCACCGACAGGGAGCGGAAACACCATATATTTT. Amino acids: CASSPTGSGNTIYF.

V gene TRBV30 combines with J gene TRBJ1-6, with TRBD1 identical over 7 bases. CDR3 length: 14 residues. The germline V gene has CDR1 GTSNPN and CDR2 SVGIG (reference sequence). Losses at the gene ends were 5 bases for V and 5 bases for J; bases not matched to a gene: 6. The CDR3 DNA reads TGTGCCTGGGAACAGGGGACGAATAATTCACCCCTCCACTTT. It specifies CAWEQGTNNSPLHF.

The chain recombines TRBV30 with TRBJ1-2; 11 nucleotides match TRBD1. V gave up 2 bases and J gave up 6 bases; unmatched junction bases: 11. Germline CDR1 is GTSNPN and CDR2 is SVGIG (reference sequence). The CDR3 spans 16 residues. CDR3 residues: CAWSFRTGGDMDGYTF. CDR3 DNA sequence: TGTGCCTGGAGTTTTCGGACAGGGGGCGACATGGATGGCTACACCTTC.

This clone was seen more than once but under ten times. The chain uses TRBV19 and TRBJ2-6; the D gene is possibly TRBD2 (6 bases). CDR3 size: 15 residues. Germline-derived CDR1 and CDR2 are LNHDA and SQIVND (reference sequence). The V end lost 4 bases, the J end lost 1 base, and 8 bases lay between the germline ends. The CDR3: CASSTRGSGANVLTF. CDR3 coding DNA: TGTGCCAGTAGTACCCGGGGGTCTGGGGCCAACGTCCTGACTTTC.

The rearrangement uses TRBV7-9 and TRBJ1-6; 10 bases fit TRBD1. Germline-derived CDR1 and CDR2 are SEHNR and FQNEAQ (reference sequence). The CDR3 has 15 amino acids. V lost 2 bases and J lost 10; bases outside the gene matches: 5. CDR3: CASSLTMTGGSPLHF. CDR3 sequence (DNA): TGTGCCAGCAGCTTAACCATGACAGGGGGCTCACCCCTCCACTTT.

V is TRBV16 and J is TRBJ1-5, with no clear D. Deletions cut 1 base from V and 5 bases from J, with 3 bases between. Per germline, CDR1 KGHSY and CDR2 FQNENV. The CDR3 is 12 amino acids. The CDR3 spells CASSQLYQPQHF. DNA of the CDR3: TGTGCCAGCAGCCAATTATATCAGCCCCAGCATTTT.

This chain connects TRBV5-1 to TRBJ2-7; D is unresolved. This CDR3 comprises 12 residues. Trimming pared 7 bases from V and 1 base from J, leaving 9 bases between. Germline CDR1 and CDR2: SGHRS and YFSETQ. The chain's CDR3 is CASRMESYEQYF. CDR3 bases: TGCGCCAGCCGGATGGAGTCCTACGAGCAGTACTTC.

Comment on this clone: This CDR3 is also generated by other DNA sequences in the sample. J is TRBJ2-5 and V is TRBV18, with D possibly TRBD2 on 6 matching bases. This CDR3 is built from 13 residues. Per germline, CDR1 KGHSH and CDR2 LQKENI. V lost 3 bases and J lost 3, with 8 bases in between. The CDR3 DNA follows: TGTGCCAGCTCACCTGGACTAAAAGAGACCCAGTACTTC. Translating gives CASSPGLKETQYF.

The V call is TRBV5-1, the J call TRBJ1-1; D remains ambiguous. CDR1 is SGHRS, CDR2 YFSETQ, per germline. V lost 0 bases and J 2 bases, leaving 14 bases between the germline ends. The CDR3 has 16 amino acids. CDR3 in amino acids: CASSLETWALNTEAFF. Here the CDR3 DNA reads TGCGCCAGCAGCTTGGAGACCTGGGCCCTAAACACTGAAGCTTTCTTT.

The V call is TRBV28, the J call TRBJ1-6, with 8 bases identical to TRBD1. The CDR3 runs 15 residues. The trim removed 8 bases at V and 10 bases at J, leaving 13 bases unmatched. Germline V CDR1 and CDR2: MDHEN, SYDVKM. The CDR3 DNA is TGTGCCAGCTCGCACCACCAGGGGGCAGGGTCACCCCTCCACTTT. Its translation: CASSHHQGAGSPLHF.

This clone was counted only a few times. The CDR3 nucleotides read TGTGCCAGCAGTGAACAGCAGGGGGCTGGCTACACCTTC. Protein product: CASSEQQGAGYTF. V and J are TRBV6-1 and TRBJ1-2, with 8 bases lining up with TRBD1. V lost 2 bases, J lost 7 bases, and 3 bases stayed unmatched. This CDR3 has 13 residues. Germline CDR1 and CDR2: MNHNS and SASEGT.

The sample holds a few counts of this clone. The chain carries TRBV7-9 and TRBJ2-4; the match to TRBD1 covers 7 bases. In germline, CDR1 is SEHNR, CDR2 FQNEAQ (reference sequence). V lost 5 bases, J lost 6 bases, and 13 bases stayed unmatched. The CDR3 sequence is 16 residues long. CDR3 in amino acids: CASSVINDRDANIQYF. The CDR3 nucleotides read TGTGCCAGCAGCGTAATTAATGACAGGGACGCAAACATTCAGTACTTC.

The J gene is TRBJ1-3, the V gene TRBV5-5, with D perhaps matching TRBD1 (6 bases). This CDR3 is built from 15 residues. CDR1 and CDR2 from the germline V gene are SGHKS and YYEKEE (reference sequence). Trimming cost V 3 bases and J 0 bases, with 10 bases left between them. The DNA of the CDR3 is TGTGCCAGCAGCTGGGGACACCACTCTGGAAACACCATATATTTT. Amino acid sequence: CASSWGHHSGNTIYF. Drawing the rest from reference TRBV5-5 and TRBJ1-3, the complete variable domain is DAGVTQSPTHLIKTRGQQVTLRCSPISGHKSVSWYQQVLGQGPQFIFQYYEKEERGRGNFPDRFSARQFPNYSSELNVNALLLGDSALYLCASSWGHHSGNTIYFGEGSWLTVV.

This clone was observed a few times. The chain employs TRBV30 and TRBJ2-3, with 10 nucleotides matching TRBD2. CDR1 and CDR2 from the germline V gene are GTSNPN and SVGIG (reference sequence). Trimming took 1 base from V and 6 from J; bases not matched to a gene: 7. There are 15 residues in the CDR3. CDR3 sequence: CAWSGFSGGLDTQYF. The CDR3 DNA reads TGTGCCTGGAGTGGGTTTAGCGGGGGGTTGGATACGCAGTATTTT.

The CDR3, as DNA: TGTGCTAGTGGCCTCGTACAGACAGCCTACAATGAGCAGTTCTTC. Translating gives CASGLVQTAYNEQFF. The chain employs TRBV12-5 and TRBJ2-1, with D perhaps TRBD1 (5 bases). CDR3 length: 15 amino acids. CDR1 LGHNT and CDR2 FRNRAP come from the germline V gene. Trimming left V 6 bases short and J 2 bases short, with 14 bases between.

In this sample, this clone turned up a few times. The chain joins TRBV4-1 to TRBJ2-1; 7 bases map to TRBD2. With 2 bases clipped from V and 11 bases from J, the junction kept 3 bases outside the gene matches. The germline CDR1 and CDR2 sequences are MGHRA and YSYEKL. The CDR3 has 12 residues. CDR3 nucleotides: TGCGCCAGCAGCCAAATAGCGGGCAAGCAGTTCTTC. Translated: CASSQIAGKQFF.

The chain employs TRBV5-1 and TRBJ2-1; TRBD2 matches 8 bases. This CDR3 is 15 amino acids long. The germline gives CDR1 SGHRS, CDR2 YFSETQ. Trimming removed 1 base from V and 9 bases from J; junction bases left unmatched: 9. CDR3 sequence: CASSLSPGGQGEQFF. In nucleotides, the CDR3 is TGCGCCAGCAGCTTGTCCCCGGGGGGGCAGGGTGAGCAGTTCTTC.

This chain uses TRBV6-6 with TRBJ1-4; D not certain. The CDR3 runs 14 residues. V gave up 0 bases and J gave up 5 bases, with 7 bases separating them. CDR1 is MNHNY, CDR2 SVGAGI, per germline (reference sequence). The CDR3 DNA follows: TGTGCCAGCAGTTACTCGAGGCAGAATGAAAAACTGTTTTTT. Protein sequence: CASSYSRQNEKLFF.

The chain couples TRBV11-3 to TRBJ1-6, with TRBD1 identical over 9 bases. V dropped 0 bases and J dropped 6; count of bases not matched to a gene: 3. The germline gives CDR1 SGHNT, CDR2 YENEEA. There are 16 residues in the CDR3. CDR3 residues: CASSLDGTGTNSPLHF. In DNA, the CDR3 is TGTGCCAGCAGCTTAGATGGGACAGGGACTAATTCACCCCTCCACTTT.

The CDR3, as DNA: TGTGCCAGCAGTTACAGGGACGAGGAGACCCAGTACTTC. Its protein is CASSYRDEETQYF. The chain links TRBV28 to TRBJ2-5, with D perhaps TRBD1 (6 bases). Trimming took 4 bases from V and 5 from J, leaving 11 bases between them. Per germline, CDR1 MDHEN and CDR2 SYDVKM. The CDR3 covers 13 residues.

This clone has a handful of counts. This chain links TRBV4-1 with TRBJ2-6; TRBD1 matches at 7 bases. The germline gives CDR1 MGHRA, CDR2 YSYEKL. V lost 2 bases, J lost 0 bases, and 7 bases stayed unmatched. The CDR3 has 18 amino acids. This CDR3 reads CASSQLPDRTSGANVLTF. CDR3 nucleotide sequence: TGCGCCAGCAGCCAACTACCGGACAGGACCTCTGGGGCCAACGTCCTGACTTTC.

DNA for the CDR3: TGCGCCAGCAGCTACGGGACAGGGTTGGTGAATGAGCAGTTCTTC. Residues: CASSYGTGLVNEQFF. V usage is TRBV5-1 and J usage is TRBJ2-1; the match to TRBD1 covers 9 bases. V shed 3 bases and J 7 bases; nucleotides not matched to a gene: 8. Germline CDR1 and CDR2: SGHRS and YFSETQ. This CDR3 has 15 residues.